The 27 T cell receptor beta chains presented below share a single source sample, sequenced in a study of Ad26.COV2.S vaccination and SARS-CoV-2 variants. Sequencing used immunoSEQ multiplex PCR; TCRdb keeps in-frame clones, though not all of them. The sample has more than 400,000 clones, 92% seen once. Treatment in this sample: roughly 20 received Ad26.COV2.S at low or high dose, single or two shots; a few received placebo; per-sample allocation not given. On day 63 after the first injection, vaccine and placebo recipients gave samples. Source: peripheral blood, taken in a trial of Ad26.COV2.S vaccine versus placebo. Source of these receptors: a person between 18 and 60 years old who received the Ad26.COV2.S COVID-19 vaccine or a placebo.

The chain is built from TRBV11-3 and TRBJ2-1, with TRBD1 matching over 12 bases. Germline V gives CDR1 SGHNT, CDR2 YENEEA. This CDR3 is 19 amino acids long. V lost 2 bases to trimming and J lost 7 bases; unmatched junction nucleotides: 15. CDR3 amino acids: CASSLKEGPGTGGVNEQFF. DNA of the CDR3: TGTGCCAGCAGCTTAAAAGAGGGGCCCGGGACAGGGGGCGTGAATGAGCAGTTCTTC.

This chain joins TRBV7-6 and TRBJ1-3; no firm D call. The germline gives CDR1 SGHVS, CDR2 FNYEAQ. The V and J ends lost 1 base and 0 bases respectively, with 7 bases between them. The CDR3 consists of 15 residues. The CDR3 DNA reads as TGTGCCAGCAGCTTAGGGCAGACCTCTGGAAACACCATATATTTT. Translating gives CASSLGQTSGNTIYF.

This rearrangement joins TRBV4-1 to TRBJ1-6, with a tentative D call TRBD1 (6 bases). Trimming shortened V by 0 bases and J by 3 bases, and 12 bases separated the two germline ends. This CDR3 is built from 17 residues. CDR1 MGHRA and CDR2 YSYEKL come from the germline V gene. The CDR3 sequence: CASSQDFTGSYNSPLHF. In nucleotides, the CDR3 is TGCGCCAGCAGCCAAGATTTTACAGGGAGCTATAATTCACCCCTCCACTTT.

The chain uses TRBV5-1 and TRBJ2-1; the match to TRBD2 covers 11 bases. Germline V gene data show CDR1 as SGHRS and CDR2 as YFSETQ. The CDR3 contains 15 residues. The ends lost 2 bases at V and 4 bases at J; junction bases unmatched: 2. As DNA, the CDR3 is TGCGCCAGCAGCTTTACTAGCGGGGGTTACAATGAGCAGTTCTTC. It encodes CASSFTSGGYNEQFF.

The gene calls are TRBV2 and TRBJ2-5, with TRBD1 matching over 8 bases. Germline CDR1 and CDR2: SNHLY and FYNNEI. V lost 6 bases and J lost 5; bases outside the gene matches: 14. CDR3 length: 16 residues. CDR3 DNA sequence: TGTGCCAGCAGGACGCCTCTGGGCAGGGGGCCGGAGACCCAGTACTTC. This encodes CASRTPLGRGPETQYF.

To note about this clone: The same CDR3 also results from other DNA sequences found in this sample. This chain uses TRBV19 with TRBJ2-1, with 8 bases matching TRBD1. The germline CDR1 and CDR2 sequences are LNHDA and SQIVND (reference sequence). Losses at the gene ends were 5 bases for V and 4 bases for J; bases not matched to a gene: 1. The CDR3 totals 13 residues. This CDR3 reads CASSWTGYNEQFF. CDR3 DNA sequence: TGTGCCAGTAGTTGGACAGGGTACAATGAGCAGTTCTTC.

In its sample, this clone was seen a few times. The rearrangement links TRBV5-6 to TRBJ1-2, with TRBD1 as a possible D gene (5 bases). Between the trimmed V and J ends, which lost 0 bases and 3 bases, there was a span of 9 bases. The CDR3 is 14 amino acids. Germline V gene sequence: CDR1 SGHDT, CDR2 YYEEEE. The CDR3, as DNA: TGTGCCAGCAGCTTGGCCGGGGGGTACTATGGCTACACCTTC. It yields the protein CASSLAGGYYGYTF.

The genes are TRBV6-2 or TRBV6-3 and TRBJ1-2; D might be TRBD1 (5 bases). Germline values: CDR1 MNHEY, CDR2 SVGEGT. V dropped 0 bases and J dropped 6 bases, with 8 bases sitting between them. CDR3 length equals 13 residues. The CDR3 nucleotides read TGTGCCAGCAGTTACTCGGACAACCATGGCTACACCTTC. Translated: CASSYSDNHGYTF.

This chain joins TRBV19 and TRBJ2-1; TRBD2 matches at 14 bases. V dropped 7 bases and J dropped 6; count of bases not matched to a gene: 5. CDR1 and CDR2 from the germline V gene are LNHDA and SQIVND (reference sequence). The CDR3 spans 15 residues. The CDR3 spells CASTMTSGGANEQFF. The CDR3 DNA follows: TGTGCCAGTACCATGACTAGCGGGGGGGCCAATGAGCAGTTCTTC.

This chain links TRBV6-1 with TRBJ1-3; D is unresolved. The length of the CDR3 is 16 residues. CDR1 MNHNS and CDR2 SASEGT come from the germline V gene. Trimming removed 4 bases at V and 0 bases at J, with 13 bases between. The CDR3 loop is CASSVTPLRSGNTIYF. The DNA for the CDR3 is TGTGCCAGCAGTGTAACCCCCCTGCGCTCTGGAAACACCATATATTTT.

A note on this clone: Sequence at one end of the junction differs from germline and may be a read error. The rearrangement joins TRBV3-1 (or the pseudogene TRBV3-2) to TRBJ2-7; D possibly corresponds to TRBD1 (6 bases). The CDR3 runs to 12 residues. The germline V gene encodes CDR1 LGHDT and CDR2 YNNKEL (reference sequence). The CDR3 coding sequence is TGTGCCAGCAGCCAAGCCCGGGTGGGGGCCCCCTTC. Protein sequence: CASSQARVGAPF.

CDR3 DNA: TGTGCCAGCACCCTTTCCGGTGCTCGGTCGGGTCAGCCCCAGCATTTT. The encoded protein is CASTLSGARSGQPQHF. V and J are TRBV7-2 and TRBJ1-5; D not certain. This CDR3 region has 16 residues. Germline CDR1 and CDR2: SGHTA and FQGNSA. Deletions cut 7 bases from V and 6 bases from J, with 22 bases between.

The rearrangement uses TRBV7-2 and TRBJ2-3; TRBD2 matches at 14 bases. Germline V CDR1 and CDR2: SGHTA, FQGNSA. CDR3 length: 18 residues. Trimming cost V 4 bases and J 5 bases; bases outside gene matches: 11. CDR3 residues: CASSYLRTSGGPKDTQYF. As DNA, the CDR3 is TGTGCCAGCAGCTACTTGAGGACTAGCGGGGGGCCAAAAGATACGCAGTATTTT.

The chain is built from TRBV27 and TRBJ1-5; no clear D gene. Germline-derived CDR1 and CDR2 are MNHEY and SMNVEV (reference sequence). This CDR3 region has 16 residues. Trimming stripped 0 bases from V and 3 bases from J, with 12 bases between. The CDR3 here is CASSLSGSQFNQPQHF. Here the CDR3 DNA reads TGTGCCAGCAGTTTATCGGGAAGTCAGTTCAATCAGCCCCAGCATTTT.

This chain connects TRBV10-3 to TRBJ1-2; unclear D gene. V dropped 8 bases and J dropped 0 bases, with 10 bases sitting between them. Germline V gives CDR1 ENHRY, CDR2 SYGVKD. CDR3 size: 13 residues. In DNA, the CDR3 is TGTGCCATCGGAAGGGAGACTAACTATGGCTACACCTTC. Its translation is CAIGRETNYGYTF.

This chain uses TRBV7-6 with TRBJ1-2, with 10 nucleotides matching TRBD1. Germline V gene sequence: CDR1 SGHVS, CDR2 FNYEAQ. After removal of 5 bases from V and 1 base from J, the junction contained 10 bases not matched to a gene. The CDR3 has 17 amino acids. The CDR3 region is CASSPGTGAYRNYGYTF. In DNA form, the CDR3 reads TGTGCCAGCAGCCCCGGGACAGGGGCTTATCGTAACTATGGCTACACCTTC.

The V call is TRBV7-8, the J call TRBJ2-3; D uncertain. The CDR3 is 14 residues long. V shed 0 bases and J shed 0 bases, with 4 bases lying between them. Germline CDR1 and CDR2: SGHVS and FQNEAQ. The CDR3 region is CASSLASSTDTQYF. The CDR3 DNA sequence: TGTGCCAGCAGCTTAGCATCAAGCACAGATACGCAGTATTTT.

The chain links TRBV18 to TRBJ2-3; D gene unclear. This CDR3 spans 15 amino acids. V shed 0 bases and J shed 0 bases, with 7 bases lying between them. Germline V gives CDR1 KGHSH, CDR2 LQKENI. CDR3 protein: CASSPPSISTDTQYF. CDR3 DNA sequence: TGTGCCAGCTCACCACCATCTATCAGCACAGATACGCAGTATTTT.

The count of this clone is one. The CDR3, as DNA: TGTGCCAGCAGCTTAGGAGGAGGGGGAAGTGGGTACGAGCAGTACTTC. As protein: CASSLGGGGSGYEQYF. The chain recombines TRBV7-9 with TRBJ2-7; D may be TRBD1 or TRBD2 (6 bases each). Germline CDR1 reads SEHNR; CDR2 reads FQNEAQ (reference sequence). With 1 base removed from V and 4 bases from J, the gap between germline ends came to 17 bases. This CDR3 is 16 amino acids long.

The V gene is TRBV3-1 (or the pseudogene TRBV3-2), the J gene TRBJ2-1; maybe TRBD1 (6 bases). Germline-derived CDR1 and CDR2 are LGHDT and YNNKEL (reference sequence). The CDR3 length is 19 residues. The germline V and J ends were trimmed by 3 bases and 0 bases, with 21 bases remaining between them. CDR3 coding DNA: TGTGCCAGCAGCCATTTGTGGTGGGGGCTATCGGGCTCCTACAATGAGCAGTTCTTC. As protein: CASSHLWWGLSGSYNEQFF.

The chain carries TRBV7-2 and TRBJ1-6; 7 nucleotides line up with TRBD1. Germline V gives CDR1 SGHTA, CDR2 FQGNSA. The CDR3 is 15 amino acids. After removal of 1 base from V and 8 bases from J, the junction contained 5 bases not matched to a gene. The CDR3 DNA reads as TGTGCCAGCAGCTTAGACAGGGGTCCAGATTCACCCCTCCACTTT. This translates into CASSLDRGPDSPLHF.

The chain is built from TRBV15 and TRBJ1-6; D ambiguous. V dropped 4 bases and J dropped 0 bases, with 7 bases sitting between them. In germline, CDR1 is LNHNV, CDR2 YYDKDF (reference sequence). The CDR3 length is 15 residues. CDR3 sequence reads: CATSKASSYNSPLHF. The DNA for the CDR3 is TGTGCCACCAGCAAGGCGAGCTCCTATAATTCACCCCTCCACTTT.

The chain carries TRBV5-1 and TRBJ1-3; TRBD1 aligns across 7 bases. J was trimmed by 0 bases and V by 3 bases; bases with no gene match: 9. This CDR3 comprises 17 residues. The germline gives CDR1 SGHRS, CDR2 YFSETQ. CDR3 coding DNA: TGCGCCAGCAGCTATACCGGGACAGCTTCCTCTGGAAACACCATATATTTT. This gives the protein CASSYTGTASSGNTIYF.

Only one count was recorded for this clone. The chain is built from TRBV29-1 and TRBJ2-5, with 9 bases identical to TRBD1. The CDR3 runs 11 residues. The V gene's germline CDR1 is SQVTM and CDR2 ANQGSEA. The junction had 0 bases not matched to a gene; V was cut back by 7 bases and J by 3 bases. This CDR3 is CSGTGEETQYF. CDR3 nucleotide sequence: TGCAGCGGGACAGGGGAAGAGACCCAGTACTTC.

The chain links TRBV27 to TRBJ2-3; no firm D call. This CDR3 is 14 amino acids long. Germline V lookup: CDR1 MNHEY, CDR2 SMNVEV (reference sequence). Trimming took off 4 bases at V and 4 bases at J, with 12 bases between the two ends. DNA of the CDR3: TGTGCCAGCAGTTCCCTTATCGTCCCAGATACGCAGTATTTT. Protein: CASSSLIVPDTQYF.

The CDR3 DNA reads as TGTGCCAGCAGCTTAACCGGCATTGCGAACACCGGGGAGCTGTTTTTT. Amino acids: CASSLTGIANTGELFF. The chain recombines TRBV7-6 with TRBJ2-2; D not resolved. In germline, CDR1 is SGHVS, CDR2 FNYEAQ. V was shortened by 2 bases and J by 0 bases, with 10 bases between the two germline ends. This CDR3 has 16 amino acids.

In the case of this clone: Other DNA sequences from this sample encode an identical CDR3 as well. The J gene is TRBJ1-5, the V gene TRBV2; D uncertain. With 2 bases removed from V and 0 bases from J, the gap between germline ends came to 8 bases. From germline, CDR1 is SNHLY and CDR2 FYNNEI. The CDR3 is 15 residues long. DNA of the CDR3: TGTGCCAGCAGTGAATCAGGCTATAGCAATCAGCCCCAGCATTTT. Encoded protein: CASSESGYSNQPQHF. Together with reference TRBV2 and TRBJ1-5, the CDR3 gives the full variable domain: EPEVTQTPSHQVTQMGQEVILRCVPISNHLYFYWYRQILGQKVEFLVSFYNNEISEKSEIFDDQFSVERPDGSNFTLKIRSTKLEDSAMYFCASSESGYSNQPQHFGDGTRLSIL.